Below, 29 T cell receptor beta chains from the same sample are listed, as sequenced in a study of HIV-infected patients and healthy controls. cDNA was made from approximately 500 ng RNA using alpha and beta constant primers. Using multiplexing indices, alpha and beta chain libraries were generated apart by chain-specific third strand synthesis. From the 5' RACE reads, TCRdb called clonotypes with MiXCR, one entry per CDR3 protein. The data show roughly 18,000 distinct CDR3 sequences, 10% to 15% seen once. The repertoire came from unfractionated whole blood and reflected all unsorted peripheral T cells. The sequenced sample was blood. These receptors were taken from an adult in good health.

This clonotype was seen a handful of times. This CDR3 is CASSLQDEQYF. The CDR3 DNA reads as TGTGCCAGCAGCTTACAGGACGAGCAGTACTTC. The chain combines TRBV5-6 with TRBJ2-7; D is perhaps TRBD1 (5 bases). Per germline, CDR1 SGHDT and CDR2 YYEEEE. The CDR3 extends over 11 amino acids. The V gene lost 2 bases and the J gene lost 5 bases, with 5 bases spanning the gap.

This clonotype was observed at least ten times. The rearrangement joins TRBV10-3 to TRBJ1-2, with 7 bases that match TRBD1. Germline CDR1 ENHRY, CDR2 SYGVKD. The V gene end was trimmed by 6 bases and the J gene end by 4 bases; junction bases not matched to a gene: 5. The CDR3 length is 13 residues. CDR3 loop: CAISTQGPYGYTF. The CDR3 DNA reads TGTGCCATCAGCACACAGGGGCCCTATGGCTACACCTTC.

This clonotype showed up many times. The chain recombines TRBV7-2 with TRBJ1-2; D is ambiguous. The germline V and J ends were trimmed by 3 bases and 8 bases, with 16 bases remaining between them. The CDR3 totals 14 residues. Per the germline V gene, CDR1 is SGHTA and CDR2 is FQGNSA. CDR3 sequence reads: CASSFYSLEGGYTF. Written as DNA, the CDR3 is TGTGCCAGCAGCTTTTATAGTTTGGAAGGGGGCTACACCTTC.

Ten or more counts support this clonotype. The chain has TRBV6-2 or TRBV6-3 and TRBJ2-3; 8 nucleotides align to TRBD2. The CDR3 has 15 residues. The V segment lost 2 bases and the J segment 2 bases; nucleotides outside the gene matches: 3. Germline loops: CDR1 MNHEY, CDR2 SVGEGT. CDR3 nucleotides: TGTGCCAGCAGTTACCGGGGGGGTAACACAGATACGCAGTATTTT. Translated: CASSYRGGNTDTQYF.

This clonotype was picked up many times. This rearrangement joins TRBV7-3 to TRBJ2-3; 11 bases map to TRBD2. This CDR3 spans 15 amino acids. Germline V lookup: CDR1 SGHTA, CDR2 FQGTGA. The V gene end was trimmed by 5 bases and the J gene end by 2 bases; junction bases not matched to a gene: 3. The CDR3 is CASSVLAGATDTQYF. In nucleotides, the CDR3 is TGTGCCAGCAGCGTACTAGCGGGGGCCACAGATACGCAGTATTTT.

The rearrangement links TRBV7-9 to TRBJ1-3, with no clear D. Trimming removed 4 bases from V and 2 bases from J, with 12 bases in between. The CDR3 spans 15 residues. The germline V gene encodes CDR1 SEHNR and CDR2 FQNEAQ (reference sequence). The CDR3 sequence is CASSSPGGAGNTIYF. The CDR3 DNA reads TGTGCCAGCAGCTCCCCGGGCGGGGCTGGAAACACCATATATTTT.

The chain couples TRBV7-2 to TRBJ1-1; D unresolved. The CDR3 spans 12 residues. Germline values: CDR1 SGHTA, CDR2 FQGNSA. V gave up 3 bases and J gave up 6 bases, with 8 bases separating them. CDR3: CASSFLNAEAFF. DNA of the CDR3: TGTGCCAGCAGCTTCCTTAACGCTGAAGCTTTCTTT.

This clonotype is medium-sized by share. This chain links TRBV5-1 with TRBJ2-5, with D possibly TRBD1 on 6 matching bases. This CDR3 spans 14 amino acids. The germline V gene has CDR1 SGHRS and CDR2 YFSETQ. The V end lost 3 bases, the J end lost 1 base, and 10 bases lay between the germline ends. CDR3 residues: CASSSDSLQETQYF. Written as DNA, the CDR3 is TGCGCCAGCAGCTCGGACAGTCTCCAAGAGACCCAGTACTTC.

The sample holds a few counts of this clonotype. DNA for the CDR3: TGTGCCAGCAGCCCCGGGACAGGGATTCTTCTTAGTCAGCCCCAGCATTTT. Protein product: CASSPGTGILLSQPQHF. The genes are TRBV6-1 and TRBJ1-5, with 9 bases identical to TRBD1. This CDR3 has 17 amino acids. With 6 bases clipped from V and 6 bases from J, the junction kept 15 bases outside the gene matches. Germline CDR1 and CDR2: MNHNS and SASEGT.

The gene calls are TRBV6-1 and TRBJ2-3; no clear D gene. V was clipped by 6 bases and J by 4 bases, with 8 bases between them. The germline gives CDR1 MNHNS, CDR2 SASEGT. The CDR3 loop spans 12 amino acids. The CDR3 region is CASSDLADTQYF. CDR3 sequence (DNA): TGTGCCAGCAGCGATCTAGCAGATACGCAGTATTTT.

This clonotype came up many times. This chain joins TRBV6-6 and TRBJ2-1, with TRBD1 identical over 11 bases. The germline V gene encodes CDR1 MNHNY and CDR2 SVGAGI (reference sequence). Trimming at V came to 5 bases and at J to 8 bases, leaving 5 bases not matched to a gene. The CDR3 has 14 amino acids. The CDR3 DNA reads as TGTGCCAGCAGTAGGGACAGGGGGGAATATGAGCAGTTCTTC. It specifies CASSRDRGEYEQFF.

This clonotype has only a few counts. The chain carries TRBV7-3 and TRBJ1-1, with D possibly being TRBD1 (5 bases). The V gene's germline CDR1 is SGHTA and CDR2 FQGTGA. This CDR3 region has 13 residues. Trimming shortened V by 1 base and J by 6 bases, and 9 bases separated the two germline ends. The CDR3 reads CASSLNGGAEAFF. CDR3 sequence (DNA): TGTGCCAGCAGCTTAAACGGGGGGGCTGAAGCTTTCTTT.

This clonotype was picked up many times. The chain employs TRBV7-9 and TRBJ1-6; 10 bases are a match to TRBD1. The ends lost 5 bases at V and 7 bases at J; junction bases unmatched: 5. The germline V gene encodes CDR1 SEHNR and CDR2 FQNEAQ (reference sequence). CDR3 length equals 15 residues. CDR3 nucleotides: TGTGCCAGCAGCCGGGGACAGGGGAAAAATTCACCCCTCCACTTT. Amino acid sequence: CASSRGQGKNSPLHF.

This clonotype appeared many times. CDR3 DNA: TGTGCCAGCAGCCCTGAGGGGGGTCACGAGCAGTACTTC. As protein: CASSPEGGHEQYF. The chain joins TRBV7-2 to TRBJ2-7; the D call may be TRBD1 or TRBD2 (6 bases each). CDR1 and CDR2 from the germline V gene are SGHTA and FQGNSA. The CDR3 is 13 amino acids. Trimming removed 5 bases from V and 5 bases from J, with 13 bases in between.

This clonotype was counted a few times. The chain combines TRBV7-2 with TRBJ1-4; possibly TRBD1 for D (6 bases). With 5 bases removed from V and 7 bases from J, the gap between germline ends came to 11 bases. The CDR3 loop spans 13 amino acids. Looked up from germline, CDR1 is SGHTA and CDR2 is FQGNSA. CDR3 nucleotide sequence: TGTGCCAGCAGCCTGAACAGGGTTGAAAAACTGTTTTTT. Amino acids: CASSLNRVEKLFF.

This sequence joins TRBV29-1 and TRBJ2-3; D remains ambiguous. The germline V gene has CDR1 SQVTM and CDR2 ANQGSEA. This CDR3 contains 12 residues. The V end lost 0 bases, the J end lost 6 bases, and 7 bases lay between the germline ends. CDR3 coding DNA: TGCAGCGTTGAAGATCAGGAGGATACGCAGTATTTT. It yields the protein CSVEDQEDTQYF.

This clonotype showed up many times. The rearrangement uses TRBV11-2 and TRBJ2-2, with D maybe TRBD1 (6 bases). The CDR3 length is 16 residues. CDR1 is SGHAT and CDR2 is FQNNGV in the germline V gene. Trimming stripped 3 bases from V and 3 bases from J, with 14 bases between. The CDR3 DNA reads as TGTGCCAGCAGCTTGTATAGGGGGAGACACACCGGGGAGCTGTTTTTT. It translates to CASSLYRGRHTGELFF.

This clonotype was picked up many times. The chain is built from TRBV7-8 and TRBJ2-1; 7 bases align to TRBD1. V was clipped by 7 bases and J by 8 bases; unmatched bases: 14. The length of the CDR3 is 15 residues. Looked up from germline, CDR1 is SGHVS and CDR2 is FQNEAQ. The CDR3 loop is CASTPLPGQGDEQFF. CDR3 in DNA: TGTGCCAGCACCCCCCTGCCGGGGCAGGGGGATGAGCAGTTCTTC. Looking up the rest from reference TRBV7-8 and TRBJ2-1 gives the full variable domain: GAGVSQSPRYKVAKRGQDVALRCDPISGHVSLFWYQQALGQGPEFLTYFQNEAQLDKSGLPSDRFFAERPEGSVSTLKIQRTQQEDSAVYLCASTPLPGQGDEQFFGPGTRLTVL.

This clonotype was seen many times. The gene calls are TRBV12-3 or TRBV12-4 and TRBJ2-3; 9 bases are a match to TRBD2. CDR3 length: 15 amino acids. J lost 6 bases, V lost 3 bases, and 7 bases had no gene match. Written as DNA, the CDR3 is TGTGCCAGCAGTTTGAGTAGCGGGGGACGGGATACGCAGTATTTT. Translation gives CASSLSSGGRDTQYF.

This clonotype has a count of ten or more. The V and J genes are TRBV5-5 and TRBJ2-7; D may match TRBD1 or TRBD2 (5 bases each). Germline assignment: CDR1 SGHKS and CDR2 YYEKEE (reference sequence). CDR3 length: 15 residues. Trimming left V 4 bases short and J 4 bases short, with 18 bases between. The CDR3 loop is CASSRAEGRLYEQYF. The CDR3 bases are TGTGCCAGCAGCCGCGCCGAGGGACGCCTTTACGAGCAGTACTTC. The whole variable domain, filled in from reference TRBV5-5 and TRBJ2-7, reads DAGVTQSPTHLIKTRGQQVTLRCSPISGHKSVSWYQQVLGQGPQFIFQYYEKEERGRGNFPDRFSARQFPNYSSELNVNALLLGDSALYLCASSRAEGRLYEQYFGPGTRLTVT.

This clonotype showed up just a few times. The V and J genes are TRBV11-3 and TRBJ1-5; maybe TRBD1 (5 bases). Germline loops: CDR1 SGHNT, CDR2 YENEEA. The CDR3 contains 13 residues. V was trimmed by 1 base and J by 7 bases, leaving 8 bases between them. This chain's CDR3 is CASSLGGSQPQHF. The CDR3 DNA is TGTGCCAGCAGCTTAGGGGGGAGCCAGCCCCAGCATTTT.

This clonotype is deemed medium-sized (0.01 to 0.1%). The V call is TRBV20-1, the J call TRBJ1-3; tentative D call: TRBD1 (5 bases). Germline V gives CDR1 DFQATT, CDR2 SNEGSKA (reference sequence). Deletions cut 6 bases from V and 5 bases from J, with 17 bases between. This CDR3 spans 14 amino acids. The CDR3 bases are TGCAGTGCGGGCCGGGACGGAGTGCGAAACACCATATATTTT. Protein product: CSAGRDGVRNTIYF.

This clonotype was counted between two and nine times. J is TRBJ2-1 and V is TRBV2; no reliable D call. CDR1 and CDR2 from the germline V gene are SNHLY and FYNNEI. The V end was cut by 3 bases, the J end by 3 bases, with 6 bases between. This CDR3 contains 13 residues. CDR3 nucleotides: TGTGCCAGCAGTGAGCTAGTCTACAATGAGCAGTTCTTC. This codes for CASSELVYNEQFF.

The CDR3 region has the DNA TGTGCCAGCAGTTTCCGACCCCCCGCGTACACTGAAGCTTTCTTT. Encoded protein: CASSFRPPAYTEAFF. The chain combines TRBV6-2 or TRBV6-3 with TRBJ1-1; D unclear. This CDR3 is built from 15 residues. The V end was cut by 4 bases, the J end by 3 bases, with 15 bases between. The germline gives CDR1 MNHEY, CDR2 SVGEGT.

This clonotype was observed many times. The CDR3 here is CASSSLSVYTDTQYF. The DNA of the CDR3 is TGTGCCAGCAGTTCCTTGAGCGTCTACACAGATACGCAGTATTTT. This rearrangement joins TRBV6-2 or TRBV6-3 to TRBJ2-3; D ambiguous. This CDR3 comprises 15 residues. Per germline, CDR1 MNHEY and CDR2 SVGEGT. The V gene lost 4 bases and the J gene lost 2 bases, with 13 bases spanning the gap.

This clonotype was observed many times. The V and J genes are TRBV7-8 and TRBJ2-7; 8 bases line up with TRBD2. The V gene end was trimmed by 4 bases and the J gene end by 7 bases; junction bases not matched to a gene: 24. Germline V CDR1 and CDR2: SGHVS, FQNEAQ. The CDR3 spans 19 residues. Here the CDR3 reads CASSWFVGDSGKSLGEQYF. CDR3 nucleotide sequence: TGTGCCAGCAGCTGGTTTGTTGGGGATAGCGGGAAGAGTTTGGGGGAGCAGTACTTC.

This clonotype was detected many times. The J gene is TRBJ1-1, the V gene TRBV6-2 or TRBV6-3; D remains unclear. The length of the CDR3 is 11 residues. Germline CDR1 and CDR2: MNHEY and SVGEGT. V was cut by 0 bases and J by 11 bases, with 7 bases left in between. Here the CDR3 DNA reads TGTGCCAGCAGTTACTCGACTTCGGCTTTCTTT. Residues: CASSYSTSAFF.

This clonotype was counted between two and nine times. The J gene is TRBJ1-4, the V gene TRBV7-8; D not resolved. The CDR3 extends over 13 amino acids. The germline gives CDR1 SGHVS, CDR2 FQNEAQ. Trimming pared 1 base from V and 8 bases from J, leaving 8 bases between. The CDR3 nucleotides are TGTGCCAGCAGCTTAGGACCCCAGGAAAAACTGTTTTTT. Its translation is CASSLGPQEKLFF.

In the case of this clonotype: A read error may be the cause here, since a much bigger clone is one base away. The chain uses TRBV6-2 or TRBV6-3 and TRBJ1-5; TRBD1 aligns across 7 bases. This CDR3 comprises 13 residues. CDR1 MNHEY and CDR2 SVGEGT come from the germline V gene. This CDR3 is CASSLQGNQPQRF. DNA for the CDR3: TGTGCCAGCAGTCTACAGGGGAATCAGCCCCAGCGTTTT.